The present entry profiles one T cell receptor (beta chain) with its context. Its cognate antigen is unknown. The sample is drawn from a study of neoadjuvant anti-PD-1 for oral cavity cancer. This CDR3 spans 12 amino acids. Trimming left V 5 bases short and J 1 base short, with 8 bases between. Germline V gene lookup returns CDR1 SQVTM and CDR2 ANQGSEA. Blood libraries mostly used around 0.45 ug genomic DNA, six replicates each. Only in-frame clones appear in the TCRdb table, and some are missing; sequencing was by immunoSEQ multiplex PCR. The table records approximately 74,000 clones, roughly 80% of them present only once. The study's findings and limits: Higher pretreatment blood Treg/Th17 ratios correlated with higher pretreatment blood and lower post-treatment tumor TCRbeta clonality.

The patients had HPV-negative, locally advanced oral cavity squamous cell carcinoma. PBMCs were not maintained or expanded in culture before analysis. The rearrangement links TRBV29-1 to TRBJ1-1; D ambiguous. The origin of this receptor is a person between 35 and 79 years old with oral cavity squamous cell carcinoma. The sequences come from PBMCs, collected before nivolumab (anti-PD-1) treatment. The CDR3 DNA sequence: TGCAGCGTTTTCGGGAGGAACACTGAAGCTTTCTTT. Protein sequence: CSVFGRNTEAFF.